This T cell receptor (beta chain) derives from a study of neurological immune-mediated disorders. Study conclusions and caveats: The highest TCR clonal expansion occurred in HTLV-1-associated myelopathy; multiple sclerosis fell below healthy controls. There were no CDR3 amino acid sequences shared by expanded clones across subjects, a result suggesting private repertoires in all groups.

The cDNA was synthesized by 5'RACE incorporating 10-nucleotide random UMIs. TCRdb processed the 5' RACE reads anew with MiXCR; each CDR3 protein has one entry. Altogether some 100,000 distinct CDR3 sequences are present, about 12% being singletons, with the ten largest covering approximately 5%. The CDR3 is made up of 18 amino acids. Trimming took 0 bases from V and 4 from J; bases not matched to a gene: 10. Looked up from germline, CDR1 is SGHTA and CDR2 is FQGNSA. Documented time point: longitudinal time-point 2. Source material was 2 million unsorted PBMCs, stored at -80 °C in RNAlater. Ten or more counts support this clonotype. The antigen is unknown.

This receptor was obtained from a female donor with HTLV-1-associated myelopathy (HAM/TSP). The rearrangement links TRBV7-2 to TRBJ2-5; 11 nucleotides line up with TRBD2. Sequencing was done on a sample of PBMCs. CDR3 protein: CASSLARASGGLRETQYF. As DNA, the CDR3 is TGTGCCAGCAGCTTAGCAAGGGCTAGCGGGGGGTTGAGAGAGACCCAGTACTTC.